The present T cell receptor (beta chain) was sequenced within a study of spatial heterogeneity in lung cancer. Study-wide context: Detection consistently yielded more beta chains than alpha chains.

This sample's time point: sample taken at primary tumor resection. Tumor, nontumor lung or frozen PBMC supplied whole RNA that was sequenced unsorted. This clonotype was counted at least ten times. Trimming removed 3 bases from V and 6 bases from J, with 7 bases in between. CDR1 is LNHNV, CDR2 YYDKDF, per germline (reference sequence). The CDR3 loop spans 12 amino acids. Carried by each TCR cDNA molecule was a unique molecular identifier. TCRdb used MiXCR to reprocess the 5' RACE reads, holding one entry per CDR3 protein. The repertoire consists of roughly 2,600 distinct CDR3 sequences, with around 4.5% occurring once and the leading ten covering 25% to 35%.

The receptor was isolated from a female donor with early-stage non-small cell lung cancer. The V gene is TRBV15, the J gene TRBJ2-3; no clear D gene. Source: normal lung tissue next to the tumor, taken at surgery. The CDR3 DNA reads as TGTGCCACCAGCAGCATCGGGGATACGCAGTATTTT. This translates into CATSSIGDTQYF.